A selection of T cell receptor beta chains follows, all from one sample in a study of T-cell reconstitution after alpha-beta-depleted transplantation in children. TCRdb reprocessed the PCR reads with MiXCR, giving one entry per CDR3 protein. The repertoire includes roughly 670,000 distinct CDR3 sequences, about 12% of them detected once, and 0.65% to 0.9% sits in the top ten. The source material was PBMCs, sampled before TCRalphabeta/CD19-depleted stem cell transplant. These receptors originate from a girl aged 2 to 9 with congenital amegakaryocytic thrombocytopenia, due to receive a stem cell transplant. CDR3s include the opening cysteine and the closing phenylalanine or tryptophan. D genes are given only for firm matches. A clone size is listed for some rows: how often the clone was seen (once, few, many), or a class if it is expanded.

NA few TRBJ2-1 15 TRBV7-9 CASSLVLCCYNEQFF TGTGCCAGCAGCTTAGTTCTGTGTTGTTACAATGAGCAGTTCTTC
TRBD1 NA TRBJ1-4 14 TRBV28 CASSSPGTDEKLFF TGTGCCAGCAGTTCACCCGGGACAGATGAAAAACTGTTTTTT
TRBD2 few TRBJ2-1 14 TRBV12-3/TRBV12-4 CASSSAGAGNEQFF TGTGCCAGCAGTTCAGCGGGAGCAGGGAATGAGCAGTTCTTC
TRBD2 many TRBJ2-1 16 TRBV11-1 CASSSWTSGGDNEQFF TGTGCCAGCAGCTCTTGGACTAGCGGGGGGGACAATGAGCAGTTCTTC
NA many TRBJ2-1 12 TRBV20-1 CSATFEGNEQFF TGCAGTGCTACTTTTGAGGGTAATGAGCAGTTCTTC
NA NA TRBJ2-2 15 TRBV29-1 CSVFLGRTNTGELFF TGCAGCGTTTTCTTAGGCAGAACCAACACCGGGGAGCTGTTTTTT
TRBD2 many TRBJ2-2 15 TRBV20-1 CSARPSGSGAGELFF TGCAGTGCTAGACCTAGCGGGAGTGGGGCCGGGGAGCTGTTTTTT
TRBD2 many TRBJ2-3 16 TRBV12-3/TRBV12-4 CASSPRAGFSTDTQYF TGTGCCAGCAGTCCTCGAGCGGGATTTAGCACAGATACGCAGTATTTT
NA NA TRBJ2-6 14 TRBV18 CASSKGVTANVLTF TGTGCCAGCTCAAAGGGGGTGACCGCCAACGTCCTGACTTTC
NA few TRBJ1-3 16 TRBV5-1 CASSLASTASGNTIYF TGCGCCAGCAGCTTGGCCTCGACGGCTTCTGGAAACACCATATATTTT
NA many TRBJ2-7 14 TRBV7-2 CASSLSGGGYEQYF TGTGCCAGCAGCCTTAGCGGCGGTGGCTACGAGCAGTACTTC
NA NA TRBJ2-1 14 TRBV5-1 CASSHTQGGNEQFF TGCGCCAGCAGCCACACACAGGGTGGAAATGAGCAGTTCTTC
TRBD2 many TRBJ2-1 18 TRBV20-1 CSARDEGTLAGGPGEQFF TGCAGTGCTAGAGATGAAGGGACACTAGCGGGAGGGCCCGGTGAGCAGTTCTTC
NA NA TRBJ1-6 12 TRBV12-3/TRBV12-4 CASSLVTSPLHF TGTGCCAGCAGTTTAGTTACCTCACCCCTCCACTTT
NA many TRBJ2-1 12 TRBV20-1 CSGGNGYNEQFF TGCAGTGGCGGGAATGGCTACAATGAGCAGTTCTTC
NA many TRBJ2-7 14 TRBV20-1 CSVHKDFAPYEQYF TGCAGTGTTCATAAGGACTTCGCCCCCTACGAGCAGTACTTC
NA many TRBJ2-2 16 TRBV24-1 CATSEGGFANTGELFF TGTGCCACCAGTGAGGGCGGGTTCGCGAACACCGGGGAGCTGTTTTTT
TRBD2 NA TRBJ2-3 16 TRBV5-1 CASSSALAVATDTQYF TGCGCCAGCAGCTCTGCACTAGCGGTAGCCACAGATACGCAGTATTTT
TRBD2 many TRBJ2-3 15 TRBV5-1 CASSLLGLAPDTQYF TGCGCCAGCAGCTTGTTGGGACTAGCCCCAGATACGCAGTATTTT
NA NA TRBJ2-5 18 TRBV3-1 CTSSFSVLSVGSSETQYF TGTACCAGCAGTTTTTCCGTTTTGAGTGTAGGGTCCTCGGAGACCCAGTACTTC
TRBD1 many TRBJ1-1 15 TRBV29-1 CSSYRGLGVNTEAFF TGCAGCTCGTACAGGGGACTCGGGGTGAACACTGAAGCTTTCTTT
NA many TRBJ2-1 21 TRBV12-5 CASGLVIAGPIRDSPIDEQFF TGTGCTAGTGGTTTGGTAATTGCGGGGCCCATTCGTGATAGCCCTATAGATGAGCAGTTCTTC
TRBD2 many TRBJ2-7 14 TRBV4-2 CASSQPAGASEQYF TGTGCCAGCAGCCAACCAGCGGGAGCGTCCGAGCAGTACTTC